The next 17 T cell receptor beta chains were all read from a single sample in a study of shared clonotypes between healthy human individuals. As defined, naive CD8 cells were CD45RO-negative and positively selected for CCR7, with terminally differentiated effector memory CD45RA+ cells excluded. The method was immunoSEQ multiplex PCR; TCRdb's version includes in-frame clones alone and lacks a portion of them. The table lists more than 2 million clones, about 94% of them singletons. Sequencing was carried out using naive CD8+ T cells sorted from blood. Receptors originate from a man younger than 35 in good health.

This clone was counted only a few times. Other nucleotide sequences from this sample produce the same CDR3. V and J are TRBV7-2 and TRBJ2-7; D is tentatively TRBD1 or TRBD2 (5 bases each). Trimming pared 1 base from V and 2 bases from J, leaving 12 bases between. The CDR3 consists of 15 residues. CDR1 is SGHTA, CDR2 FQGNSA, per germline. DNA of the CDR3: TGTGCCAGCAGCTTAGATTTGGGACCCACCTACGAGCAGTACTTC. Translated: CASSLDLGPTYEQYF.

The V gene is TRBV27, the J gene TRBJ2-5; 12 bases agree with TRBD2. The ends lost 5 bases at V and 5 bases at J; junction bases unmatched: 9. The CDR3 loop spans 16 amino acids. Germline V lookup: CDR1 MNHEY, CDR2 SMNVEV (reference sequence). The CDR3 sequence is CASSPRTSGIGETQYF. The DNA of the CDR3 is TGTGCCAGCAGTCCGAGGACTAGCGGGATTGGGGAGACCCAGTACTTC.

The gene calls are TRBV7-8 and TRBJ2-2; TRBD2 matches at 11 bases. V gave up 1 base and J gave up 7 bases; unmatched junction bases: 8. Germline V CDR1 and CDR2: SGHVS, FQNEAQ. The CDR3 is 17 residues long. In DNA, the CDR3 is TGTGCCAGCAGCTTAGATATAGCGGGGGGGCCAAACGGGGAGCTGTTTTTT. The encoded protein is CASSLDIAGGPNGELFF.

V is TRBV18 and J is TRBJ2-1; D remains ambiguous. Trimming left V 3 bases short and J 3 bases short, with 12 bases between. The CDR3 contains 15 residues. The germline gives CDR1 KGHSH, CDR2 LQKENI. The CDR3 protein is CASSPDTIRYNEQFF. The CDR3 nucleotides read TGTGCCAGCTCACCTGACACTATCCGCTACAATGAGCAGTTCTTC.

This clone was seen only once. The V and J genes are TRBV27 and TRBJ2-7; D unresolved. Germline V gives CDR1 MNHEY, CDR2 SMNVEV (reference sequence). V was shortened by 8 bases and J by 0 bases, with 17 bases between the two germline ends. This CDR3 has 15 residues. The DNA of the CDR3 is TGTGCCAGCCGTGAATTGGACCTAAGCTCCTACGAGCAGTACTTC. This translates into CASRELDLSSYEQYF.

About this clone: Within the sample, other DNA sequences also encode this same CDR3. The chain is built from TRBV19 and TRBJ1-6; 8 nucleotides line up with TRBD1. The trim removed 3 bases at V and 9 bases at J, leaving 4 bases unmatched. CDR1 LNHDA and CDR2 SQIVND come from the germline V gene (reference sequence). The length of the CDR3 is 14 residues. DNA for the CDR3: TGTGCCAGTAGTATTGGACAGGGAGGTTCACCCCTCCACTTT. Translated: CASSIGQGGSPLHF. Combining the CDR3 with reference TRBV19 and TRBJ1-6 gives the whole variable domain DGGITQSPKYLFRKEGQNVTLSCEQNLNHDAMYWYRQDPGQGLRLIYYSQIVNDFQKGDIAEGYSVSREKKESFPLTVTSAQKNPTAFYLCASSIGQGGSPLHFGNGTRLTVT.

The chain is built from TRBV7-9 and TRBJ2-1; D is perhaps TRBD2 (6 bases). V dropped 2 bases and J dropped 5 bases, with 16 bases sitting between them. The germline gives CDR1 SEHNR, CDR2 FQNEAQ (reference sequence). The CDR3 is made up of 16 amino acids. Here the CDR3 reads CASSLLPSSAHNEQFF. CDR3 nucleotide sequence: TGTGCCAGCAGCTTACTTCCGTCTAGCGCGCACAATGAGCAGTTCTTC. Full variable domain (missing parts from reference TRBV7-9 and TRBJ2-1): DTGVSQNPRHKITKRGQNVTFRCDPISEHNRLYWYRQTLGQGPEFLTYFQNEAQLEKSRLLSDRFSAERPKGSFSTLEIQRTEQGDSAMYLCASSLLPSSAHNEQFFGPGTRLTVL.

The chain combines TRBV11-2 with TRBJ2-1, with 11 bases that match TRBD2. CDR1 is SGHAT and CDR2 is FQNNGV in the germline V gene. The CDR3 loop spans 14 amino acids. V trimming: 5 bases; J trimming: 7 bases; junction bases outside the gene matches: 4. The CDR3 region has the DNA TGTGCCAGCAGCCTACTAGCGGGAGTGAATGAGCAGTTCTTC. It translates to CASSLLAGVNEQFF. Filled out from reference TRBV11-2 and TRBJ2-1, the complete variable domain reads EAGVAQSPRYKIIEKRQSVAFWCNPISGHATLYWYQQILGQGPKLLIQFQNNGVVDDSQLPKDRFSAERLKGVDSTLKIQPAKLEDSAVYLCASSLLAGVNEQFFGPGTRLTVL.

The chain combines TRBV19 with TRBJ1-1, with a tentative D call TRBD1 (5 bases). The length of the CDR3 is 12 residues. CDR1 and CDR2 (germline): LNHDA, SQIVND (reference sequence). Between the trimmed V and J ends, which lost 10 bases and 4 bases, there was a span of 13 bases. This CDR3 is CATNLGGTEAFF. The CDR3 DNA is TGTGCCACCAATCTCGGGGGCACTGAAGCTTTCTTT. Drawing the rest from reference TRBV19 and TRBJ1-1, the complete variable domain is DGGITQSPKYLFRKEGQNVTLSCEQNLNHDAMYWYRQDPGQGLRLIYYSQIVNDFQKGDIAEGYSVSREKKESFPLTVTSAQKNPTAFYLCATNLGGTEAFFGQGTRLTVV.

The CDR3 nucleotides are TGCGCCAGCAGCTTGGATGAGTATCAGCCCCAGCATTTT. It is translated as CASSLDEYQPQHF. The rearrangement joins TRBV5-1 to TRBJ1-5; D unresolved. The CDR3 contains 13 residues. Trimming removed 0 bases from V and 5 bases from J, with 6 bases in between. Germline CDR1 reads SGHRS; CDR2 reads YFSETQ.

About this clone: The sample contains more than one DNA sequence encoding this CDR3. This chain connects TRBV29-1 to TRBJ2-7; TRBD1 is a possible D gene (6 bases). Per the germline V gene, CDR1 is SQVTM and CDR2 is ANQGSEA. The CDR3 sequence is 12 residues long. Trimming cost V 6 bases and J 2 bases, with 11 bases left between them. The CDR3: CSVRTAAYEQYF. Here the CDR3 DNA reads TGCAGCGTGCGGACAGCCGCCTACGAGCAGTACTTC.

This sequence joins TRBV5-3 and TRBJ1-3; TRBD1 matches at 9 bases. TRBV5-3 is an ORF; its function is uncertain. There are 20 residues in the CDR3. J gave up 4 bases and V 2 bases, and 19 bases lay outside the gene matches. CDR3 in DNA: TGTGCCAGAAGCTTATTACTCCGGGACAGGGAGCCTGTAAAGGGAAACACCATATATTTT. This sequence encodes CARSLLLRDREPVKGNTIYF.

J is TRBJ2-5 and V is TRBV4-1, with D possibly being TRBD1 (6 bases). This CDR3 contains 16 residues. The V and J ends lost 2 bases and 5 bases respectively, with 18 bases between them. Germline V gives CDR1 MGHRA, CDR2 YSYEKL. CDR3 in DNA: TGCGCCAGCAGCCAAAGACAGGTCGAACGCGGGGAGACCCAGTACTTC. It yields the protein CASSQRQVERGETQYF.

The J gene is TRBJ2-7, the V gene TRBV7-8; 9 positions agree with TRBD1. Trimming cost V 5 bases and J 7 bases; bases outside gene matches: 9. The CDR3 runs to 14 residues. In germline, CDR1 is SGHVS, CDR2 FQNEAQ. The CDR3 spells CASSPGTGIGEQYF. Here the CDR3 DNA reads TGTGCCAGCAGCCCCGGGACAGGGATTGGAGAGCAGTACTTC.

The V and J genes are TRBV7-2 and TRBJ2-2; 8 bases map to TRBD2. Per germline, CDR1 SGHTA and CDR2 FQGNSA. CDR3 length: 17 residues. The junction had 5 bases not matched to a gene; V was cut back by 1 base and J by 1 base. The chain's CDR3 is CASSLDPGLENTGELFF. The DNA for the CDR3 is TGTGCCAGCAGCTTAGACCCGGGACTAGAGAACACCGGGGAGCTGTTTTTT.

The chain employs TRBV27 and TRBJ2-1, with 9 bases identical to TRBD1. There are 11 residues in the CDR3. CDR1 MNHEY and CDR2 SMNVEV come from the germline V gene (reference sequence). Germline trimming cut 6 bases from V and 15 bases from J; bases unmatched to any gene: 6. CDR3 residues: CASRTGTGLFF. As DNA, the CDR3 is TGTGCCAGCAGGACCGGGACAGGGCTGTTCTTC.

The chain joins TRBV9 to TRBJ2-7; TRBD2 matches 7 bases. The CDR3 length is 15 residues. CDR1 is SGDLS, CDR2 YYNGEE, per germline. The junction had 7 bases not matched to a gene; V was cut back by 0 bases and J by 4 bases. The CDR3 DNA reads as TGTGCCAGCAGCGTAGCTAGCGGAGGTGTGTACGAGCAGTACTTC. Its translation: CASSVASGGVYEQYF.